The clone carrying this TCR beta chain was counted at least ten times. This record belongs to a study of neurological immune-mediated disorders. In germline, CDR1 is DFQATT, CDR2 SNEGSKA (reference sequence). Losses at the gene ends were 1 base for V and 1 base for J; bases not matched to a gene: 2. The CDR3 has 14 amino acids. A single record per CDR3 protein comes from TCRdb applying MiXCR to the 5' RACE reads. There are tens of thousands of distinct CDR3 sequences in the sample; 3.5% to 5.5% occur only once, and approximately 5.7% lies in the top ten. V usage is TRBV20-1 and J usage is TRBJ1-1; 8 positions match TRBD1. The sequencing input was PBMCs. The TCR sequence derives from a woman in her fifties or sixties with multiple sclerosis. CDR3 nucleotides: TGCAGTGCTAGAGGGACAGGGCAGAACACTGAAGCTTTCTTT. Protein product: CSARGTGQNTEAFF.